This T cell receptor beta chain was documented in a study of a mutant IDH1 vaccine in newly diagnosed glioma. Study overall: Treated patients were about 60% male, approximately 40% female, mean age 40.4 years. Previous treatment comprised radiotherapy, temozolomide, or both, mostly both. Study observations and caveats: Researchers report vaccine-induced immune responses in roughly 93% of patients.

Some clones are missing from TCRdb's copy, which holds only in-frame ones; the method was immunoSEQ multiplex PCR. Found here are tens of thousands of clones, approximately 80% of them singletons; the top ten hold about 5.6%. The CDR3 spans 13 residues. Germline V gene data show CDR1 as SNHLY and CDR2 as FYNNEI. Trimming left V 4 bases short and J 2 bases short, with 8 bases between. The sample's time point: baseline, week 1 (first vaccination visit). As for treatment: pre-vaccination baseline after standard-of-care therapy. In regard to this clone: Its antigen is currently unknown.

The chain joins TRBV2 to TRBJ1-2, with D tentatively TRBD1 (5 bases). The source of this sequence is a man aged 40-50 years with glioma. Some clones in this sample may be carry-over from other donors' samples. Here the sequenced sample was PBMCs, taken from a glioma patient treated with radiotherapy, temozolomide or both. Written as DNA, the CDR3 is TGTGCCAGCAGTGTGACAGAGAACTATGGCTACACCTTC. Protein product: CASSVTENYGYTF.